This record covers a single T cell receptor (beta chain). These data come from a study of blood T cell repertoires in COVID-19. At the level of the study: COVID-19 samples from acute and convalescent phases originated in the United States, Italy and Spain. From T cells, B-cell-depleted T cells, or PBMCs came the material, which was cDNA or gDNA.

TCRdb's table, derived via immunoSEQ multiplex PCR, lists solely in-frame clones and lacks some. Here the sample spans around 160,000 clones, around 85% being singletons. V was pared by 5 bases and J by 3 bases, with 5 bases between. This CDR3 contains 11 residues. Germline CDR1 is MDHEN and CDR2 is SYDVKM. This sequence joins TRBV28 and TRBJ2-7; unclear D gene. This receptor was obtained from a woman aged 40-49 years with active or convalescent COVID-19. The sample consisted of peripheral blood. The CDR3 sequence is CASSPNYEQYF. CDR3 bases: TGTGCCAGCAGTCCTAACTACGAGCAGTACTTC. Combining the CDR3 with reference TRBV28 and TRBJ2-7 gives the whole variable domain DVKVTQSSRYLVKRTGEKVFLECVQDMDHENMFWYRQDPGLGLRLIYFSYDVKMKEKGDIPEGYSVSREKKERFSLILESASTNQTSMYLCASSPNYEQYFGPGTRLTVT.